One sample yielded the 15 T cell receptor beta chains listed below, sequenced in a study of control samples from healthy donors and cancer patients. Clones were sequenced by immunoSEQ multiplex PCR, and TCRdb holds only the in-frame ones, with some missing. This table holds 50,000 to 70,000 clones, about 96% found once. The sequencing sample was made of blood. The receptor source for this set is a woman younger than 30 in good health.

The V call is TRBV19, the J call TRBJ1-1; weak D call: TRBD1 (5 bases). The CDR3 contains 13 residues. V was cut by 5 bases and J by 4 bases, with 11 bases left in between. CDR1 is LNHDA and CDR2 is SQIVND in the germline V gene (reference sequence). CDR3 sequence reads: CASSLGGSTEAFF. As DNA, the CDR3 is TGTGCCAGTAGTTTGGGGGGTAGCACTGAAGCTTTCTTT.

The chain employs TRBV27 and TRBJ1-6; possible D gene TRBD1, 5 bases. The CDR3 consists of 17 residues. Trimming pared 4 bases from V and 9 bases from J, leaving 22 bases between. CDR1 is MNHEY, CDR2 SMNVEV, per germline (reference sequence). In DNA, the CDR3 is TGTGCCAGCAGTTCTCACCCCATCTGGGGGGGTAGTTCACCCCTCCACTTT. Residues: CASSSHPIWGGSSPLHF.

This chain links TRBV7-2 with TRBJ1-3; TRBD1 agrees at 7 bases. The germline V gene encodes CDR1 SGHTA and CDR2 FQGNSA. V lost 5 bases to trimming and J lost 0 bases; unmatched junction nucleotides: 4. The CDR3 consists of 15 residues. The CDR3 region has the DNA TGTGCCAGCAGCAAGGGACAGACCTCTGGAAACACCATATATTTT. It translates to CASSKGQTSGNTIYF.

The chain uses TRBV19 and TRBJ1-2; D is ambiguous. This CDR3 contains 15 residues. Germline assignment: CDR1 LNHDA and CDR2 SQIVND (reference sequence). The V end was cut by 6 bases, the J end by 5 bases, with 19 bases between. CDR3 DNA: TGTGCCAGTAGCTCCTCCCACATGGGCGCTTATGGCTACACCTTC. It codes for CASSSSHMGAYGYTF.

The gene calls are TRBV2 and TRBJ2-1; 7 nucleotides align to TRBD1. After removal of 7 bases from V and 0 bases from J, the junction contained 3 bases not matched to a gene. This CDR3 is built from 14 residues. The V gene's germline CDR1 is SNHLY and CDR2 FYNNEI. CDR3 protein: CASNWDSSYNEQFF. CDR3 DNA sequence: TGTGCCAGCAATTGGGACAGCTCCTACAATGAGCAGTTCTTC.

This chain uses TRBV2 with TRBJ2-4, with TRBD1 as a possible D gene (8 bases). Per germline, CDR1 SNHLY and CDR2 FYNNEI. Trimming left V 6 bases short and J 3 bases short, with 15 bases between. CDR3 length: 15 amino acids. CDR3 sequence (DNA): TGTGCCAGCAGAGCGGGGACAGGTCTCAAAAACATTCAGTACTTC. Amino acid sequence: CASRAGTGLKNIQYF.

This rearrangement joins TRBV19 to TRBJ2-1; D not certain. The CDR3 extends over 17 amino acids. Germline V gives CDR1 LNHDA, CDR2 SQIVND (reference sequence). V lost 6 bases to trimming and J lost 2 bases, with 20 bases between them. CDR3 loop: CASSPTRGQVPYNEQFF. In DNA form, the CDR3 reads TGTGCCAGTAGCCCAACCCGTGGTCAGGTTCCCTACAATGAGCAGTTCTTC.

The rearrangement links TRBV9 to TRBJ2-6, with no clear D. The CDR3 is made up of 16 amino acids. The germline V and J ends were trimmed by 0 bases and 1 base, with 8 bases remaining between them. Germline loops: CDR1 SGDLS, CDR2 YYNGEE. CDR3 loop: CASSVGAMSGANVLTF. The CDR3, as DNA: TGTGCCAGCAGCGTAGGTGCGATGTCTGGGGCCAACGTCCTGACTTTC.

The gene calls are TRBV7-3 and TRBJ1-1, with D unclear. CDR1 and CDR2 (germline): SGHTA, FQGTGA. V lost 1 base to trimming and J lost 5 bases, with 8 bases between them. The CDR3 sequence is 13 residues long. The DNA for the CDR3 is TGTGCCAGCAGCTTAAGCAGCCGAACTGAAGCTTTCTTT. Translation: CASSLSSRTEAFF.

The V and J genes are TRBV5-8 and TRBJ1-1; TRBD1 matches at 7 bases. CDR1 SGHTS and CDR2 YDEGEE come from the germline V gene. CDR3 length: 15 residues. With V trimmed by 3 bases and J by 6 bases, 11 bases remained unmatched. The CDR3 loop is CASSSGQRGLSEAFF. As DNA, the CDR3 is TGTGCCAGCAGCTCGGGTCAGAGGGGGCTCTCTGAAGCTTTCTTT. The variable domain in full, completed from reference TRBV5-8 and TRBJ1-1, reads EAGVTQSPTHLIKTRGQQATLRCSPISGHTSVYWYQQALGLGLQFLLWYDEGEERNRGNFPPRFSGRQFPNYSSELNVNALELEDSALYLCASSSGQRGLSEAFFGQGTRLTVV.

The CDR3 bases are TGTGCCGGGGCTTACAGGGGTTTCTATGAAAAACTGTTTTTT. It codes for CAGAYRGFYEKLFF. The chain has TRBV30 and TRBJ1-4, with TRBD1 matching 7 bases. The CDR3 spans 14 residues. J lost 6 bases, V lost 8 bases, and 12 bases had no gene match. Germline CDR1 is GTSNPN and CDR2 is SVGIG (reference sequence).

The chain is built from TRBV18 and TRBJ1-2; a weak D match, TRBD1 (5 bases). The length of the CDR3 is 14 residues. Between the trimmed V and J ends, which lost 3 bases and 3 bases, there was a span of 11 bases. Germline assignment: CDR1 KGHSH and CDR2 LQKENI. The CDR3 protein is CASSPKTRDYGYTF. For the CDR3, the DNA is TGTGCCAGCTCACCCAAAACCAGGGACTATGGCTACACCTTC.

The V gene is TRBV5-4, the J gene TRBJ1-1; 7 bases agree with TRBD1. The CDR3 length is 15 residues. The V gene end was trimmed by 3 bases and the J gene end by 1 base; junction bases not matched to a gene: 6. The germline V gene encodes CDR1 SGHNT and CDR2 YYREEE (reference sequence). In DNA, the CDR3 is TGTGCCAGCAGCTCACCGGGACAGCCGAACACTGAAGCTTTCTTT. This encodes CASSSPGQPNTEAFF.

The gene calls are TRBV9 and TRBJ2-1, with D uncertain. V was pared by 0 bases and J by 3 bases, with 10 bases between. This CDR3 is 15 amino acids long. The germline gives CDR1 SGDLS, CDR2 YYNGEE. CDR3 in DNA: TGTGCCAGCAGCGTAGGACTGGAAGTCTACAATGAGCAGTTCTTC. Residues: CASSVGLEVYNEQFF.

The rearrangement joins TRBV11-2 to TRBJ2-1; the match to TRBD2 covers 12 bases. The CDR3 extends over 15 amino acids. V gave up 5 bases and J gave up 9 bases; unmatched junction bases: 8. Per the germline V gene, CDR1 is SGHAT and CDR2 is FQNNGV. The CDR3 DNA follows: TGTGCCAGCAGCCCAGCTAGCGGGGGGGCGGTTGAGCAGTTCTTC. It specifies CASSPASGGAVEQFF.